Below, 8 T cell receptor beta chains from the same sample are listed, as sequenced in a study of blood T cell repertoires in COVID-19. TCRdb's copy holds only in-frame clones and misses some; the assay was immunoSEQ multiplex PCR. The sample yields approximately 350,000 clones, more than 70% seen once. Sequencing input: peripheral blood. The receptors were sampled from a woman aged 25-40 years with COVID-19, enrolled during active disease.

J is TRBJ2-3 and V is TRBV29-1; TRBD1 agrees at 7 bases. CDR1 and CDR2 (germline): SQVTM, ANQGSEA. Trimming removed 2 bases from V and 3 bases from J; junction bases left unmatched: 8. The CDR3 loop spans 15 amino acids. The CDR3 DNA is TGCAGCGTTGAATTTCGAAGGGGGCCTACAGATACGCAGTATTTT. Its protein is CSVEFRRGPTDTQYF.

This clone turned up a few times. Here the CDR3 DNA reads TGTGCCACCAGCACATTAGCGGCCTCCTACGAGCAGTACGTC. It translates to CATSTLAASYEQYV. This chain links TRBV15 with TRBJ2-7, with D tentatively TRBD2 (6 bases). This CDR3 has 14 residues. The germline gives CDR1 LNHNV, CDR2 YYDKDF (reference sequence). Trimming cost V 4 bases and J 0 bases, with 10 bases left between them.

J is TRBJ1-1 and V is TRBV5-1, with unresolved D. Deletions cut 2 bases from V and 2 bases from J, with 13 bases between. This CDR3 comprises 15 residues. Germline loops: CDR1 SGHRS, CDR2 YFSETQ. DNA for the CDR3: TGCGCCAGCAGCTTTGGCCTTCCCGCTAACACTGAAGCTTTCTTT. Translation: CASSFGLPANTEAFF. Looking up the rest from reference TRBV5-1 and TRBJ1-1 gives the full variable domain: KAGVTQTPRYLIKTRGQQVTLSCSPISGHRSVSWYQQTPGQGLQFLFEYFSETQRNKGNFPGRFSGRQFSNSRSEMNVSTLELGDSALYLCASSFGLPANTEAFFGQGTRLTVV.

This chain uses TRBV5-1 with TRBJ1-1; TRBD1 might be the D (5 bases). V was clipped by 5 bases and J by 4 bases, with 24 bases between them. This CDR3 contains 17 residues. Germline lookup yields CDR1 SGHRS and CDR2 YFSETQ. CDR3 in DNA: TGCGCCAGCAGGAAGGGTCAGGGAGGGATTGATGGCACTGAAGCTTTCTTT. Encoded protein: CASRKGQGGIDGTEAFF.

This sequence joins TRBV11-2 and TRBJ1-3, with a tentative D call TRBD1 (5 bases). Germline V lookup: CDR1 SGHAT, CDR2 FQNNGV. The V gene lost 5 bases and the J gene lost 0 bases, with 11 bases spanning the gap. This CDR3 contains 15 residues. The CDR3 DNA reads TGTGCCAGCAGCCCACAGGTTTTCTCTGGAAACACCATATATTTT. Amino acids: CASSPQVFSGNTIYF.

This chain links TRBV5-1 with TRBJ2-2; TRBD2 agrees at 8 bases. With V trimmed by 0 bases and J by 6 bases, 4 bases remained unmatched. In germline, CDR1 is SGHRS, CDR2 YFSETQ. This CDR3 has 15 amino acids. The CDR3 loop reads CASSLEASGSGELFF. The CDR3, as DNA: TGCGCCAGCAGCTTGGAGGCTAGCGGGTCCGGGGAGCTGTTTTTT. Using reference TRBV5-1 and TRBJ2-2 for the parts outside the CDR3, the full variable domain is KAGVTQTPRYLIKTRGQQVTLSCSPISGHRSVSWYQQTPGQGLQFLFEYFSETQRNKGNFPGRFSGRQFSNSRSEMNVSTLELGDSALYLCASSLEASGSGELFFGEGSRLTVL.

The CDR3 is CASSLIPIFYNEQFF. The CDR3, as DNA: TGTGCCAGCAGTTTAATCCCTATCTTTTACAATGAGCAGTTCTTC. The chain employs TRBV27 and TRBJ2-1, with D unclear. The CDR3 spans 15 residues. Germline CDR1 is MNHEY and CDR2 is SMNVEV (reference sequence). Trimming cost V 2 bases and J 4 bases, with 12 bases left between them.

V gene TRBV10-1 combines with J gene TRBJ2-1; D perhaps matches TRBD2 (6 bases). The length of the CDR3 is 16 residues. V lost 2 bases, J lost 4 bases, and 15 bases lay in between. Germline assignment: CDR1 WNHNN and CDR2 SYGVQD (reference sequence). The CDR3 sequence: CASSEASALLYNEQFF. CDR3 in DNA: TGCGCCAGCAGTGAGGCTAGCGCGCTACTTTACAATGAGCAGTTCTTC.